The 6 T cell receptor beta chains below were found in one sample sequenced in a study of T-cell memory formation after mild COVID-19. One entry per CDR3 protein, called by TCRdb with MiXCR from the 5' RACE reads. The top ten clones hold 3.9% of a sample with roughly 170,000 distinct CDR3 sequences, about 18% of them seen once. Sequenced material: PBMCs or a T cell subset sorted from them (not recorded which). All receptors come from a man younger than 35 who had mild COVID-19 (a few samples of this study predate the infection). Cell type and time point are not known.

The CDR3 sequence is CASSYAYRGRGGYTF. Here the CDR3 DNA reads TGTGCCAGCAGTTATGCCTACAGGGGAAGGGGCGGCTACACCTTC. The chain links TRBV6-2 or TRBV6-3 to TRBJ1-2, with TRBD1 identical over 7 bases. Germline V lookup: CDR1 MNHEY, CDR2 SVGEGT. This CDR3 has 15 amino acids. V dropped 3 bases and J dropped 8; count of bases not matched to a gene: 12.

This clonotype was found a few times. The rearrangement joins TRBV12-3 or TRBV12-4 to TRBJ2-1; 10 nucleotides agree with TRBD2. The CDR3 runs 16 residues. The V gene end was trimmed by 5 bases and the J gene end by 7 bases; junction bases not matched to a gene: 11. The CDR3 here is CASSPVGAGGPNEQFF. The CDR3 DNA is TGTGCCAGCAGTCCCGTTGGAGCGGGGGGGCCAAATGAGCAGTTCTTC.

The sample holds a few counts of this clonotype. DNA for the CDR3: TGCGCCTGCCACCTAGCGGGGGTCACAGATACGCAGTATTTT. It translates to CACHLAGVTDTQYF. The chain uses TRBV5-1 and TRBJ2-3; 10 bases agree with TRBD2. Germline assignment: CDR1 SGHRS and CDR2 YFSETQ. Trimming at V came to 10 bases and at J to 2 bases, leaving 7 bases not matched to a gene. CDR3 length: 14 residues.

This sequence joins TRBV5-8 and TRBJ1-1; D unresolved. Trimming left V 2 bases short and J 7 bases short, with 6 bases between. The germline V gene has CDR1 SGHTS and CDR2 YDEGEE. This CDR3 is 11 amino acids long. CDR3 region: CASSFGLEAFF. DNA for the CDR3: TGTGCCAGCAGCTTCGGGCTTGAAGCTTTCTTT.

CDR3 sequence: CSAGVTGGYVDTEAFF. The CDR3 DNA reads TGCAGCGCTGGAGTAACAGGTGGTTACGTAGACACTGAAGCTTTCTTT. This chain uses TRBV29-1 with TRBJ1-1; TRBD1 might be the D (5 bases). V lost 7 bases, J lost 3 bases, and 24 bases lay in between. CDR1 SQVTM and CDR2 ANQGSEA come from the germline V gene. The CDR3 is 16 amino acids.

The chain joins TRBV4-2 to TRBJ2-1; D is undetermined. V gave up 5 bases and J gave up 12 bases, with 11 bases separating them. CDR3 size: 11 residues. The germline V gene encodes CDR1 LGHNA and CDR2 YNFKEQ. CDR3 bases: TGTGCCAGCAGCGTGGGCCTCGGGCAGTTCTTC. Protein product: CASSVGLGQFF.